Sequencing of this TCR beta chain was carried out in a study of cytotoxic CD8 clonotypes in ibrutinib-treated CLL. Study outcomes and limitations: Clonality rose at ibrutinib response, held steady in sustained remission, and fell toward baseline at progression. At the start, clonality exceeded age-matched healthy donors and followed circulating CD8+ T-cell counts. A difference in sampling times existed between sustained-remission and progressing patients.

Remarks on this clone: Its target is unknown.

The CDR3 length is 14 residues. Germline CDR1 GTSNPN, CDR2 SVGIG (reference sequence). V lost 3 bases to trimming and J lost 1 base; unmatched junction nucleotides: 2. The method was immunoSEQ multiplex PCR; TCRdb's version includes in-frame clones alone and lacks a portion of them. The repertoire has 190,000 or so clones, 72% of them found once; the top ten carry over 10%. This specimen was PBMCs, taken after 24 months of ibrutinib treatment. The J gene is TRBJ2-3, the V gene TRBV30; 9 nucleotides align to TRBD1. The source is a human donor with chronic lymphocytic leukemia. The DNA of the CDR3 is TGTGCCTGGAGCACAGGGGGCGGCACAGATACGCAGTATTTT. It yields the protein CAWSTGGGTDTQYF.